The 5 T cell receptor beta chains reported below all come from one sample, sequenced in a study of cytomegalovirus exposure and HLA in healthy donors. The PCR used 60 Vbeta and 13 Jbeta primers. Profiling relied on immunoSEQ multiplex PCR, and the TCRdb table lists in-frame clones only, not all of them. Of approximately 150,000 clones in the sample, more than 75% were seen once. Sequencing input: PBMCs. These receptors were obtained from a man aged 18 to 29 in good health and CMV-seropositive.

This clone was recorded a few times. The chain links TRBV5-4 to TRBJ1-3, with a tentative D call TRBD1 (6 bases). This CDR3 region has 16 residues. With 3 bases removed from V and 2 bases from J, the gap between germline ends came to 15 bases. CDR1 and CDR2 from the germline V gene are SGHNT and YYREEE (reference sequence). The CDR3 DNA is TGTGCCAGCAGCTCTCCCGGGGGGGCTGCTGGAAACACCATATATTTT. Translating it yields CASSSPGGAAGNTIYF.

CDR3 DNA sequence: TGCGCCAGCAGCAACGAACCGGGACTAGCGGGACCTGAGCAGTTCTTC. Translation gives CASSNEPGLAGPEQFF. The chain couples TRBV5-1 to TRBJ2-1; TRBD2 aligns across 13 bases. The V and J ends lost 4 bases and 9 bases, in that order; junction bases with no gene match: 10. CDR1 is SGHRS, CDR2 YFSETQ, per germline. CDR3 length equals 16 residues.

The CDR3 nucleotides are TGTGCCAGCAGCTTAGCTGGGCCCACCTACGAGCAGTACTTC. Protein: CASSLAGPTYEQYF. This chain joins TRBV7-6 and TRBJ2-7; D ambiguous. The CDR3 sequence is 14 residues long. The V gene's germline CDR1 is SGHVS and CDR2 FNYEAQ. Trimming pared 0 bases from V and 2 bases from J, leaving 8 bases between. Full variable domain (outside the CDR3, taken from reference TRBV7-6 and TRBJ2-7): GAGVSQSPRYKVTKRGQDVALRCDPISGHVSLYWYRQALGQGPEFLTYFNYEAQQDKSGLPNDRFSAERPEGSISTLTIQRTEQRDSAMYRCASSLAGPTYEQYFGPGTRLTVT.

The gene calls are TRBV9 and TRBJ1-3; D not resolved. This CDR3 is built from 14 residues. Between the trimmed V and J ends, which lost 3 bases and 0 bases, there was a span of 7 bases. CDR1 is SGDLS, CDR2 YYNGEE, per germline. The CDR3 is CASSGAISGNTIYF. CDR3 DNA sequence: TGTGCCAGCAGCGGAGCGATCTCTGGAAACACCATATATTTT.

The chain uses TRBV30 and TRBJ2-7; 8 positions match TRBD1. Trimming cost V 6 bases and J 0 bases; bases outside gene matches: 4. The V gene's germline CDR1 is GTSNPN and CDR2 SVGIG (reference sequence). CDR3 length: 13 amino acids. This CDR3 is CACRQGTSYEQYF. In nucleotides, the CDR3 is TGTGCCTGCCGACAGGGGACCTCCTACGAGCAGTACTTC.